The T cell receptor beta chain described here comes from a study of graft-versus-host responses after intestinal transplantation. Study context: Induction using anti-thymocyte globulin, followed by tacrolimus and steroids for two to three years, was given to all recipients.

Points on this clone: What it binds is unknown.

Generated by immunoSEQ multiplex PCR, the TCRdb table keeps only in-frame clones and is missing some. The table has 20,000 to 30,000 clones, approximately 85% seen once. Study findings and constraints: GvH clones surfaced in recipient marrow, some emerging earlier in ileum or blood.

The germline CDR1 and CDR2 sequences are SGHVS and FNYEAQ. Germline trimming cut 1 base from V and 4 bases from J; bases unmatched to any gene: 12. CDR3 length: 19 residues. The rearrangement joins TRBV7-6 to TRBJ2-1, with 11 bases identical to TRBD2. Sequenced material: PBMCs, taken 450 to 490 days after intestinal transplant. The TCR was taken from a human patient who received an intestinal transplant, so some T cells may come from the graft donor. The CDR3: CASSLEREASGRKYNEQFF. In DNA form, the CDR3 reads TGTGCCAGCAGCTTAGAGAGAGAGGCTAGCGGGAGGAAGTACAATGAGCAGTTCTTC.